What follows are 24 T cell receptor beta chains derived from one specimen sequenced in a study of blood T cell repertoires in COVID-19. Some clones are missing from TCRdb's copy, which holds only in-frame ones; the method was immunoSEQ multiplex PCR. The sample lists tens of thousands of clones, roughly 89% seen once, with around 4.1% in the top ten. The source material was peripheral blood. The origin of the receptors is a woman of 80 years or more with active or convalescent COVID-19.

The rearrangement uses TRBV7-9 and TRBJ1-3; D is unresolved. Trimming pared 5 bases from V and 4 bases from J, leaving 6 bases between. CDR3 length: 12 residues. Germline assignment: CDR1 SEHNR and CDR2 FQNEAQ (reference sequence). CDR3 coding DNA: TGTGCCAGCAGCCCTGCGGGAAACACCATATATTTT. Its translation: CASSPAGNTIYF.

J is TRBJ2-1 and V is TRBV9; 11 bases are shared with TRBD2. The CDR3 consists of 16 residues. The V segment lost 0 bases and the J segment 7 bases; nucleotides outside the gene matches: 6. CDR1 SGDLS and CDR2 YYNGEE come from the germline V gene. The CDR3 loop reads CASSVAVLAGVNEQFF. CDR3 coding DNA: TGTGCCAGCAGCGTAGCAGTACTAGCGGGAGTTAATGAGCAGTTCTTC. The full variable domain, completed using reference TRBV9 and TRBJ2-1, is DSGVTQTPKHLITATGQRVTLRCSPRSGDLSVYWYQQSLDQGLQFLIQYYNGEERAKGNILERFSAQQFPDLHSELNLSSLELGDSALYFCASSVAVLAGVNEQFFGPGTRLTVL.

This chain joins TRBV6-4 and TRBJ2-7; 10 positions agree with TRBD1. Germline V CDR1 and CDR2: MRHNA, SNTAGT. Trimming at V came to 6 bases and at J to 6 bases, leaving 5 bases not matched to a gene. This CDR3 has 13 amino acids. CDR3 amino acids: CASSEGQGTEQYF. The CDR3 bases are TGTGCCAGCAGCGAGGGACAGGGGACCGAGCAGTACTTC.

The CDR3 DNA sequence: TGCGCCAGCAGCTTGTCGGGTGCCGACGGTGAAAAACTGTTTTTT. Its translation: CASSLSGADGEKLFF. V is TRBV5-1 and J is TRBJ1-4; no reliable D call. This CDR3 has 15 residues. Trimming stripped 1 base from V and 7 bases from J, with 14 bases between. The V gene's germline CDR1 is SGHRS and CDR2 YFSETQ.

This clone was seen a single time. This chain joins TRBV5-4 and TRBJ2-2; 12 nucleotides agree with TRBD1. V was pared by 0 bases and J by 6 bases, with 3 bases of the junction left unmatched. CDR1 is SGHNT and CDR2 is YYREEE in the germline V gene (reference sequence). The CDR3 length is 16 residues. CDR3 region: CASSLVRDRGPGELFF. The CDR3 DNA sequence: TGTGCCAGCAGCTTGGTCCGGGACAGGGGGCCCGGGGAGCTGTTTTTT. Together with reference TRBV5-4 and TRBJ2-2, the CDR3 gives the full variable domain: ETGVTQSPTHLIKTRGQQVTLRCSSQSGHNTVSWYQQALGQGPQFIFQYYREEENGRGNFPPRFSGLQFPNYSSELNVNALELDDSALYLCASSLVRDRGPGELFFGEGSRLTVL.

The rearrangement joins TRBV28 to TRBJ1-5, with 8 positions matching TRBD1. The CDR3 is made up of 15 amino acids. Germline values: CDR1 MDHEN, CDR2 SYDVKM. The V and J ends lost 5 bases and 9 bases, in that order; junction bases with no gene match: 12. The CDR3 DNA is TGTGCCAGCAGTCGGACATCAGGGGGCGCGAGGCCCCAGCATTTT. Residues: CASSRTSGGARPQHF.

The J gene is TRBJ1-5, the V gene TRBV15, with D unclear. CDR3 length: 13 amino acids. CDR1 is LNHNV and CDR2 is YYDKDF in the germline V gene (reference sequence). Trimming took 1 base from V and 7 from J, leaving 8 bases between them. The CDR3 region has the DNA TGTGCCACCAGCAGAGTGTTCGAGCAGCCCCAGCATTTT. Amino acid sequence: CATSRVFEQPQHF. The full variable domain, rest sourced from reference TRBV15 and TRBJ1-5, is DAMVIQNPRYQVTQFGKPVTLSCSQTLNHNVMYWYQQKSSQAPKLLFHYYDKDFNNEADTPDNFQSRRPNTSFCFLDIRSPGLGDTAMYLCATSRVFEQPQHFGDGTRLSIL.

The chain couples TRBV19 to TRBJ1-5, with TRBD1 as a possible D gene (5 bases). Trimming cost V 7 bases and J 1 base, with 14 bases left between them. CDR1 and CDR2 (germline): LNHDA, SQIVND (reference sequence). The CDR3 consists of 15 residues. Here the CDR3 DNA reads TGTGCCAGTACCCTGGGGAGGGGAAGCAATCAGCCCCAGCATTTT. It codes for CASTLGRGSNQPQHF.

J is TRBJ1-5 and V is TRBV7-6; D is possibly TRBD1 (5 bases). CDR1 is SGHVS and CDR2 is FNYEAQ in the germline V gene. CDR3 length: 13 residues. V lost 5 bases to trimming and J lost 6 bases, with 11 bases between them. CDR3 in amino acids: CASSLGGAQPQHF. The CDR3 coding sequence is TGTGCCAGCAGCCTAGGTGGGGCTCAGCCCCAGCATTTT.

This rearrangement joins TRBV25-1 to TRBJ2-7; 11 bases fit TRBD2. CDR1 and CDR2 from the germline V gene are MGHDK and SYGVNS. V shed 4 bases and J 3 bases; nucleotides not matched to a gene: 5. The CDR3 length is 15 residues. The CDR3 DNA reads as TGTGCCAGCAGTGGACGGACTAGCGGGCTCTACGAGCAGTACTTC. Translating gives CASSGRTSGLYEQYF.

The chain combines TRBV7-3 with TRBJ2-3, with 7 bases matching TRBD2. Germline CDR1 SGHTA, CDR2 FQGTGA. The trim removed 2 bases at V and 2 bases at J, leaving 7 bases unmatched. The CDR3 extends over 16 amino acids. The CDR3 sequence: CASSLSQAGTTDTQYF. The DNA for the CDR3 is TGTGCCAGCAGCTTATCTCAAGCGGGAACCACAGATACGCAGTATTTT. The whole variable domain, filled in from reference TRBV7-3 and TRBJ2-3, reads GAGVSQTPSNKVTEKGKYVELRCDPISGHTALYWYRQSLGQGPEFLIYFQGTGAADDSGLPNDRFFAVRPEGSVSTLKIQRTERGDSAVYLCASSLSQAGTTDTQYFGPGTRLTVL.

The CDR3 DNA is TGTGCCAGCAGCCGGGGACAGGGTGGTTACGGGGAGCTGTTTTTT. This gives the protein CASSRGQGGYGELFF. The chain links TRBV7-6 to TRBJ2-2, with TRBD1 matching over 9 bases. V was pared by 5 bases and J by 7 bases, with 8 bases of the junction left unmatched. The CDR3 has 15 residues. Germline loops: CDR1 SGHVS, CDR2 FNYEAQ.

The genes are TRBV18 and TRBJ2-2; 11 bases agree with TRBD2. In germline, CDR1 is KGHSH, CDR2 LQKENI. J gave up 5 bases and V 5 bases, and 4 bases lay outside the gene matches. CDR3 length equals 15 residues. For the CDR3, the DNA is TGTGCCAGCTCAGTCGGGACTAGCGGTACCGGGGAGCTGTTTTTT. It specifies CASSVGTSGTGELFF. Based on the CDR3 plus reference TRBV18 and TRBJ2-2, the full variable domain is NAGVMQNPRHLVRRRGQEARLRCSPMKGHSHVYWYRQLPEEGLKFMVYLQKENIIDESGMPKERFSAEFPKEGPSILRIQQVVRGDSAAYFCASSVGTSGTGELFFGEGSRLTVL.

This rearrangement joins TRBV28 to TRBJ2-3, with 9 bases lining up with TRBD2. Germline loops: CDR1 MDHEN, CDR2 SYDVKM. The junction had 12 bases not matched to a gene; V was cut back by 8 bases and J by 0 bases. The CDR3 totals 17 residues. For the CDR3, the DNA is TGTGCCAGCCCTGGGGGGCTAGCGGGGACTAGCACAGATACGCAGTATTTT. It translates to CASPGGLAGTSTDTQYF.

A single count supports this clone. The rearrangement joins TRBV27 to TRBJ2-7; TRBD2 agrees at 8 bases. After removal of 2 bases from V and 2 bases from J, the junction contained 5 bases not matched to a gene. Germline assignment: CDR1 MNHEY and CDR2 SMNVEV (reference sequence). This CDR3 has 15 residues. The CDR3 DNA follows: TGTGCCAGCAGTTTAGCGGGGGGACCTACCTACGAGCAGTACTTC. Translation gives CASSLAGGPTYEQYF.

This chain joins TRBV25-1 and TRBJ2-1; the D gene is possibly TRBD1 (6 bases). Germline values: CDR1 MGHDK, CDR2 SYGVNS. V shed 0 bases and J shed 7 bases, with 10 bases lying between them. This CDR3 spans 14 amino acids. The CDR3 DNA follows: TGTGCCAGCAGTGAATATCCCCAGGGGAATGAGCAGTTCTTC. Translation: CASSEYPQGNEQFF.

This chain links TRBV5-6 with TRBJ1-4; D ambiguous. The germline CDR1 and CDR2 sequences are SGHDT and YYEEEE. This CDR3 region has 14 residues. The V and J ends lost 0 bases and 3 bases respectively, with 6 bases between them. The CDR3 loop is CASSLVRSNEKLFF. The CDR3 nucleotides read TGTGCCAGCAGCTTGGTCAGATCTAATGAAAAACTGTTTTTT.

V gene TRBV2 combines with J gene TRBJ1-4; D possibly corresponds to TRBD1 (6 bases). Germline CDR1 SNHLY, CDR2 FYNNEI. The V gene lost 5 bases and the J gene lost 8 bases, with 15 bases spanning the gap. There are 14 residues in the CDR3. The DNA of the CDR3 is TGTGCCAGCAGTCCCGGGACAATATACGAAAAACTGTTTTTT. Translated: CASSPGTIYEKLFF.

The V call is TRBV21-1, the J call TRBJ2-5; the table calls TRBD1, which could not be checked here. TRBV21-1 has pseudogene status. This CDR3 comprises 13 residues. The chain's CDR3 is CASLQGTQETQYF. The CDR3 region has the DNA TGTGCCAGCTTGCAGGGGACCCAAGAGACCCAGTACTTC.

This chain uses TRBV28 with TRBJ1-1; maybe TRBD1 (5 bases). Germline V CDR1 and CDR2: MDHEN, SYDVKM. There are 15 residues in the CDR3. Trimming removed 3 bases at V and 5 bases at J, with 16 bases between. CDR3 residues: CASSLVGVVGTEAFF. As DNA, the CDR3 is TGTGCCAGCAGTTTGGTAGGGGTCGTCGGGACTGAAGCTTTCTTT.

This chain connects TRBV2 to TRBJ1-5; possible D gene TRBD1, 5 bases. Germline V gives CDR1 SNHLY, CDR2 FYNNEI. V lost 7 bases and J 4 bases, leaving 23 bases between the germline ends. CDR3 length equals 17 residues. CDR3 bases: TGTGCCAGCAATTACGGACACGGACGGCTACCTAATCAGCCCCAGCATTTT. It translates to CASNYGHGRLPNQPQHF.

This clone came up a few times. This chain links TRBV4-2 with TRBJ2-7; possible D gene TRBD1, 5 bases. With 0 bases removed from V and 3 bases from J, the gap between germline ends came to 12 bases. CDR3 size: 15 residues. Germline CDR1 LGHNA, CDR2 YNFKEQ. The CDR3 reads CASSQDRDPYYEQYF. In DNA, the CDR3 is TGTGCCAGCAGCCAAGACAGGGATCCCTACTACGAGCAGTACTTC.

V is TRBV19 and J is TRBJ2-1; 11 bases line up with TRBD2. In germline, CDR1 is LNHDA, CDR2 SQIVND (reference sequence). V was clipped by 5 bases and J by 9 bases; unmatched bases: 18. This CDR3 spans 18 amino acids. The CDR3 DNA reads TGTGCCAGTAGTTTACAGCCGGGACTAGCGGCCCCTTGGGGTGAGCAGTTCTTC. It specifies CASSLQPGLAAPWGEQFF.

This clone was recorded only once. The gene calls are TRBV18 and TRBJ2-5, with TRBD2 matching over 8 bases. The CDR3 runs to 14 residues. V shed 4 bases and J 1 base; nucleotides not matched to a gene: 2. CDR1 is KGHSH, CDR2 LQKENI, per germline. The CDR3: CASSRTSSQETQYF. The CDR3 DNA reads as TGTGCCAGCTCACGGACTAGCAGCCAAGAGACCCAGTACTTC.